A single sample gave rise to the 32 T cell receptor beta chains below, sequenced in a study of CD8 T cells in Susac syndrome. The authors reverse transcribed 0.5 to 1 ug RNA with random hexamers. A single record per CDR3 protein comes from TCRdb applying MiXCR to the immunoSEQ multiplex PCR reads. The sample consists of 150,000 to 200,000 distinct CDR3 sequences, roughly 95% of them appearing once. The sample consisted of CD4+ T cells from PBMCs. The source of these receptors is a human donor with multiple sclerosis.

This chain links TRBV5-4 with TRBJ2-1; D call uncertain. Germline V lookup: CDR1 SGHNT, CDR2 YYREEE (reference sequence). CDR3 size: 11 residues. V was shortened by 4 bases and J by 10 bases, with 9 bases between the two germline ends. In nucleotides, the CDR3 is TGTGCCAGCAGCCGGGCGTACGAGCAGTTCTTC. The encoded protein is CASSRAYEQFF.

Only one count was recorded for this clonotype. The chain couples TRBV2 to TRBJ2-5, with TRBD1 as a possible D gene (8 bases). CDR3 length: 15 amino acids. The ends were cut back, 7 bases at V and 2 bases at J, with 17 bases in the middle. Germline CDR1 reads SNHLY; CDR2 reads FYNNEI. CDR3 sequence reads: CASILQGGRQETQYF. The CDR3, as DNA: TGTGCCAGCATTCTACAGGGGGGGAGACAAGAGACCCAGTACTTC.

The chain couples TRBV6-4 to TRBJ2-6; D is ambiguous. This CDR3 is 16 amino acids long. Trimming took 2 bases from V and 1 from J, leaving 9 bases between them. Germline V lookup: CDR1 MRHNA, CDR2 SNTAGT. This CDR3 reads CASSDAPQSGANVLTF. CDR3 DNA: TGTGCCAGCAGTGACGCCCCTCAGTCTGGGGCCAACGTCCTGACTTTC.

The chain carries TRBV29-1 and TRBJ2-1, with TRBD2 identical over 9 bases. The junction had 4 bases not matched to a gene; V was cut back by 4 bases and J by 9 bases. From germline, CDR1 is SQVTM and CDR2 ANQGSEA. The CDR3 loop spans 12 amino acids. The CDR3: CSVGASGVEQFF. CDR3 bases: TGCAGCGTTGGAGCTAGCGGGGTTGAGCAGTTCTTC.

The chain uses TRBV7-3 and TRBJ2-2; 8 nucleotides align to TRBD2. Germline V gene lookup returns CDR1 SGHTA and CDR2 FQGTGA. The V segment lost 5 bases and the J segment 9 bases; nucleotides outside the gene matches: 2. This CDR3 spans 12 amino acids. CDR3 region: CASSRSGRELFF. CDR3 DNA: TGTGCCAGCAGCCGTAGCGGGAGGGAGCTGTTTTTT.

J is TRBJ2-4 and V is TRBV20-1; D remains unclear. V was cut by 6 bases and J by 0 bases, with 12 bases left in between. Germline values: CDR1 DFQATT, CDR2 SNEGSKA (reference sequence). The CDR3 length is 14 residues. The CDR3, as DNA: TGCAGTGCCCGCGCAGGAGAAGCCAAAAACATTCAGTACTTC. As protein: CSARAGEAKNIQYF.

Points on this clonotype: Relative to the germline gene, one junction end is altered; a read error may explain this. The chain has TRBV5-6 and TRBJ2-3; TRBD2 matches at 11 bases. This CDR3 contains 15 residues. Per the germline V gene, CDR1 is SGHDT and CDR2 is YYEEEE. This CDR3 is CASSLGLAATDTQYF. The CDR3 bases are TGTGCCAGCAGTTTGGGACTAGCGGCCACAGATACGCAGTATTTT.

The rearrangement uses TRBV24-1 and TRBJ2-5, with 11 nucleotides matching TRBD2. This CDR3 is 15 amino acids long. The J segment lost 4 bases and the V segment lost 3 bases, leaving 3 bases of the junction unmatched. Germline V CDR1 and CDR2: KGHDR, SFDVKD. CDR3 coding DNA: TGTGCCACCAGTGATCCTGGACTAGCGGGAGAGACCCAGTACTTC. Encoded protein: CATSDPGLAGETQYF.

To note about this clonotype: One junction end disagrees with the germline gene, perhaps due to a read error. CDR3 region: CASSLVAGGGF. CDR3 sequence (DNA): TGTGCCAGTAGTCTCGTGGCAGGCGGTGGTTTT. The V gene is TRBV19, the J gene TRBJ1-4; D not resolved. This CDR3 comprises 11 residues. Germline values: CDR1 LNHDA, CDR2 SQIVND (reference sequence).

The genes are TRBV20-1 and TRBJ2-7; D may be TRBD1 or TRBD2 (5 bases each). Germline V gene lookup returns CDR1 DFQATT and CDR2 SNEGSKA (reference sequence). CDR3 length: 13 amino acids. The ends were cut back, 7 bases at V and 0 bases at J, with 13 bases in the middle. In nucleotides, the CDR3 is TGCAGTGTCCCCGATGGGGGCTCCTACGAGCAGTACTTC. This gives the protein CSVPDGGSYEQYF.

V and J are TRBV7-8 and TRBJ2-7; D gene uncertain. V gave up 5 bases and J gave up 4 bases, with 12 bases separating them. CDR3 length: 13 amino acids. Looked up from germline, CDR1 is SGHVS and CDR2 is FQNEAQ. Here the CDR3 reads CASSIILAYEQYF. The CDR3 coding sequence is TGTGCCAGCAGCATCATCTTAGCATACGAGCAGTACTTC.

The chain employs TRBV12-3 or TRBV12-4 and TRBJ1-2, with D uncertain. V was clipped by 6 bases and J by 1 base, with 15 bases between them. The length of the CDR3 is 15 residues. The CDR3 sequence: CASSLGNPVNYGYTF. The CDR3 region has the DNA TGTGCCAGCAGCTTGGGGAACCCGGTTAACTATGGCTACACCTTC.

This clonotype has more than one count but fewer than ten. The CDR3 DNA is TGTGCCAGCAGCCAAGCAGATACGCAGTATTTT. It specifies CASSQADTQYF. This chain links TRBV3-1 with TRBJ2-3, with D uncertain. The CDR3 extends over 11 amino acids. Trimming left V 1 base short and J 4 bases short, with 0 bases between. Germline V gene lookup returns CDR1 LGHDT and CDR2 YNNKEL (reference sequence).

The rearrangement uses TRBV9 and TRBJ2-1; 10 nucleotides line up with TRBD2. Germline-derived CDR1 and CDR2 are SGDLS and YYNGEE. The CDR3 has 15 residues. Trimming cost V 0 bases and J 4 bases; bases outside gene matches: 1. The CDR3: CASSVGTSGYNEQFF. CDR3 sequence (DNA): TGTGCCAGCAGCGTAGGGACTAGCGGATACAATGAGCAGTTCTTC.

CDR3 nucleotides: TGCAGCGTCCTCCCTCCGCCACATGGCTACACCTTC. It specifies CSVLPPPHGYTF. This chain connects TRBV29-1 to TRBJ1-2; no clear D. The CDR3 extends over 12 amino acids. The germline gives CDR1 SQVTM, CDR2 ANQGSEA. Trimming pared 6 bases from V and 6 bases from J, leaving 14 bases between.

The gene calls are TRBV7-8 and TRBJ1-5; TRBD1 might be the D (5 bases). V shed 5 bases and J shed 1 base, with 15 bases lying between them. Germline CDR1 reads SGHVS; CDR2 reads FQNEAQ. The CDR3 consists of 16 residues. The CDR3 region has the DNA TGTGCCAGCAGCCCCCTGAGGACAAAAAGCAATCAGCCCCAGCATTTT. Translating gives CASSPLRTKSNQPQHF.

The CDR3 DNA is TGCGCCAGCAGCCAAGGAGTCGACCGAGATACGCAGTATTTT. This codes for CASSQGVDRDTQYF. The rearrangement links TRBV4-1 to TRBJ2-3; no clear D gene. This CDR3 comprises 14 residues. V shed 1 base and J shed 5 bases, with 10 bases lying between them. Germline lookup yields CDR1 MGHRA and CDR2 YSYEKL.

The chain has TRBV3-1 and TRBJ1-5; D gene ambiguous. This CDR3 region has 13 residues. Germline V gene sequence: CDR1 LGHDT, CDR2 YNNKEL (reference sequence). V shed 0 bases and J shed 7 bases, with 7 bases lying between them. DNA of the CDR3: TGTGCCAGCAGCCAAGAGGGAGGACAGCCCCAGCATTTT. Its translation is CASSQEGGQPQHF.

The chain combines TRBV15 with TRBJ1-2; a possible D gene is TRBD1 (5 bases). In germline, CDR1 is LNHNV, CDR2 YYDKDF (reference sequence). The CDR3 sequence is 14 residues long. Trimming stripped 3 bases from V and 7 bases from J, with 15 bases between. The DNA of the CDR3 is TGTGCCACCAGCAGGCGCCAGGGAGAAGCTGGCTACACCTTC. Translated: CATSRRQGEAGYTF.

The chain is built from TRBV6-2 or TRBV6-3 and TRBJ1-2; D is unresolved. Germline CDR1 is MNHEY and CDR2 is SVGEGT. The CDR3 length is 11 residues. V lost 5 bases and J lost 4, with 5 bases in between. The chain's CDR3 is CASSETYGYTF. CDR3 sequence (DNA): TGTGCCAGCAGTGAGACCTATGGCTACACCTTC.

The chain couples TRBV25-1 to TRBJ1-4; D is perhaps TRBD1 (5 bases). The V end was cut by 7 bases, the J end by 4 bases, with 10 bases between. The germline CDR1 and CDR2 sequences are MGHDK and SYGVNS. The CDR3 loop spans 13 amino acids. For the CDR3, the DNA is TGTGCCAGCATGGGACCGCTTAATGAAAAACTGTTTTTT. Translating it yields CASMGPLNEKLFF.

CDR3 loop: CTSSVRDSGTEAFF. The CDR3 DNA follows: TGCACCAGCAGCGTCCGGGACAGCGGCACTGAAGCTTTCTTT. This rearrangement joins TRBV1 to TRBJ1-1. TRBV1 is a known pseudogene. The CDR3 is made up of 14 amino acids.

V gene TRBV11-2 combines with J gene TRBJ2-1, with 7 bases matching TRBD2. This CDR3 is 14 amino acids long. The junction had 11 bases not matched to a gene; V was cut back by 0 bases and J by 15 bases. Germline V lookup: CDR1 SGHAT, CDR2 FQNNGV. The CDR3 sequence: CASSLDQASGPTFF. The CDR3 DNA reads as TGTGCCAGCAGCTTAGATCAGGCTAGCGGCCCTACGTTCTTC.

The CDR3, as DNA: TGTGCCACCTCCCTTAGGGCAAAGGATACGCAGTATTTT. Translated, it gives CATSLRAKDTQYF. This chain uses TRBV15 with TRBJ2-3, with D uncertain. This CDR3 has 13 residues. Trimming took 8 bases from V and 6 from J, leaving 15 bases between them. CDR1 is LNHNV and CDR2 is YYDKDF in the germline V gene (reference sequence).

The chain links TRBV20-1 to TRBJ1-2, with D unresolved. Germline V gives CDR1 DFQATT, CDR2 SNEGSKA (reference sequence). Trimming cost V 6 bases and J 4 bases, with 12 bases left between them. This CDR3 region has 12 residues. CDR3 region: CSAPGVIYGYTF. The CDR3 DNA reads TGCAGTGCCCCCGGCGTGATCTATGGCTACACCTTC.

The rearrangement joins TRBV11-2 to TRBJ1-1, with D tentatively TRBD1 (5 bases). CDR3 length: 15 amino acids. Germline CDR1 SGHAT, CDR2 FQNNGV. V dropped 2 bases and J dropped 4 bases, with 14 bases sitting between them. CDR3 nucleotide sequence: TGTGCCAGCAGCTTATCCCCGCAGGGACGCACTGAAGCTTTCTTT. Its translation is CASSLSPQGRTEAFF.

The rearrangement joins TRBV4-2 to TRBJ1-2; no reliable D call. This CDR3 is 15 amino acids long. CDR1 is LGHNA, CDR2 YNFKEQ, per germline. Trimming took 7 bases from V and 7 from J, leaving 22 bases between them. CDR3 protein: CASNPSNPVEGGYTF. The CDR3 region has the DNA TGTGCCAGCAACCCAAGCAACCCAGTAGAGGGTGGCTACACCTTC.

The chain joins TRBV5-4 to TRBJ1-1; 10 nucleotides align to TRBD1. V was pared by 5 bases and J by 5 bases, with 12 bases of the junction left unmatched. Per the germline V gene, CDR1 is SGHNT and CDR2 is YYREEE (reference sequence). The CDR3 is 16 amino acids. The CDR3 bases are TGTGCCAGCAGTTCACCGATGGGACAGGGGTCAACTGAAGCTTTCTTT. As protein: CASSSPMGQGSTEAFF. Full variable domain (missing parts from reference TRBV5-4 and TRBJ1-1): ETGVTQSPTHLIKTRGQQVTLRCSSQSGHNTVSWYQQALGQGPQFIFQYYREEENGRGNFPPRFSGLQFPNYSSELNVNALELDDSALYLCASSSPMGQGSTEAFFGQGTRLTVV.

The V gene is TRBV5-6, the J gene TRBJ1-2, with 9 bases matching TRBD1. Germline loops: CDR1 SGHDT, CDR2 YYEEEE. Losses at the gene ends were 1 base for V and 7 bases for J; bases not matched to a gene: 5. The CDR3 runs 14 residues. The CDR3 protein is CASSLTGQGSGYTF. The CDR3 region has the DNA TGTGCCAGCAGCTTGACGGGACAGGGTAGTGGCTACACCTTC.

The chain has TRBV19 and TRBJ1-5; 9 bases line up with TRBD1. The CDR3 runs to 14 residues. In germline, CDR1 is LNHDA, CDR2 SQIVND (reference sequence). The V gene end was trimmed by 7 bases and the J gene end by 9 bases; junction bases not matched to a gene: 10. CDR3 DNA: TGTGCCAGTACTCCACAGGGGGCCCGATGGCCCCAGCATTTT. This gives the protein CASTPQGARWPQHF.

This clonotype appeared once. The chain couples TRBV20-1 to TRBJ1-2, with D possibly being TRBD1 (6 bases). V gave up 5 bases and J gave up 2 bases, with 18 bases separating them. CDR3 length: 15 amino acids. Germline CDR1 DFQATT, CDR2 SNEGSKA (reference sequence). The CDR3 sequence: CSAPPGGSLNYGYTF. CDR3 in DNA: TGCAGTGCTCCTCCTGGGGGCAGCTTAAACTATGGCTACACCTTC.

The chain employs TRBV20-1 and TRBJ1-1; D remains ambiguous. Germline CDR1 DFQATT, CDR2 SNEGSKA (reference sequence). This CDR3 is built from 11 residues. The CDR3 here is CSPKMDTEAFF. In DNA form, the CDR3 reads TGCTCCCCCAAAATGGACACTGAAGCTTTCTTT.